Detailed here is one T cell receptor beta chain. Its antigen is as yet unknown. This sample is drawn from a study of T cell responses to AZD1222 COVID-19 vaccine. Generated by immunoSEQ multiplex PCR, the TCRdb table keeps only in-frame clones and is missing some. The sample shows approximately 80,000 clones, 75% to 90% of them seen only once. V shed 0 bases and J shed 0 bases, with 6 bases lying between them. CDR3 length: 16 amino acids. In germline, CDR1 is LGHNA, CDR2 YSLEER. Findings and caveats of the study: Just a handful of people given AZD1222 tested seropositive at baseline. White British people made up most donors, females outnumbered males, and clonal diversity was possibly underestimated. Spike was spanned by vaccine-associated CD4 TCRs, which were dominant at 160-218 and 743-854.

The source material was peripheral blood, sampled on day 0 of AZD1222 vaccination. The sequence was collected from an adult in good health. This chain connects TRBV4-3 to TRBJ2-6; D call uncertain. CDR3 bases: TGCGCCAGCAGCCAAGAGGGCAGCTCTGGGGCCAACGTCCTGACTTTC. This translates into CASSQEGSSGANVLTF.